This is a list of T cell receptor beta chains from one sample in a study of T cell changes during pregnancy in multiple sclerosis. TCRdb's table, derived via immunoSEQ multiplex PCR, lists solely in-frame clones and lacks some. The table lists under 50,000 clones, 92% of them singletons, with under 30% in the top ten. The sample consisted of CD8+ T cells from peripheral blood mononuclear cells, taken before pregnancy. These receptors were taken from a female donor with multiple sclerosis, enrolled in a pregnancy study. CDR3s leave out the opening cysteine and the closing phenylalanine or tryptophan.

ASSIELAGRNEQF	TRBV19	TRBJ2-1
ASSPAYEQF	TRBV6-6	TRBJ2-1
SVKARTGFVYEQY	TRBV29-1	TRBJ2-7
ASSGRGFSSGNTIY	TRBV9	TRBJ1-3
ASNLVAGGPKYTQY	TRBV7-9	TRBJ2-3
ASAREPTDTQY	TRBV27	TRBJ2-3
ASSPSGGLYDEQF	TRBV9	TRBJ2-1
ASRYGTGEGYT	TRBV5-6	TRBJ1-2
ASSPGQGKVQF	TRBV27	TRBJ2-1
ASSFTGYNEQF	TRBV6-5	TRBJ2-1
ASRRTSGGQYTQY	TRBV13	TRBJ2-3
ASIWAGNQPQH	TRBV27	TRBJ1-5
ASSVTVKYYEQY	TRBV6-1	TRBJ2-7
ASSSSPNYGYT	TRBV7-6	TRBJ1-2
ASSPTSGGADYEQY	TRBV10-1	TRBJ2-7
ASSPPGQGYGYT	TRBV19	TRBJ1-2
ASSEGANQPQH	TRBV6-4	TRBJ1-5
ASSLDFGTSGMQNEQF	TRBV7-9	TRBJ2-1
ASSGGGANYGYT	TRBV2	TRBJ1-2
ASSAGLAGLNNEQF	TRBV9	TRBJ2-1
ASSHEGGTRWEQY	TRBV4-2	TRBJ2-7
ASSIEPGLAGSVQY	TRBV19	TRBJ2-7
ASSTGAESRSTQY	TRBV5-1	TRBJ2-5
ASRSGSDTEAF	TRBV7-3	TRBJ1-1
ASSKVVGKDRGETAQH	TRBV21-1	TRBJ1-5
ASSLAGETQY	TRBV5-1	TRBJ2-5
ASSLGASYEQY	TRBV13	TRBJ2-7
ASSPLGMEANGTAF	TRBV27	TRBJ1-1
ASRSTSGEYNEQF	TRBV6-5	TRBJ2-1
ASSLLGLFDEQY	TRBV5-1	TRBJ2-7
ASSFHAFLTGYEQY	TRBV11-2	TRBJ2-7
AWKDRASTDTQY	TRBV30	TRBJ2-3
ASSLAEGDTEAF	TRBV7-8	TRBJ1-1
ASRDSTGEVGNYGYT	TRBV9	TRBJ1-2
ASSSRQGRGNQPQH	TRBV27	TRBJ1-5
ASSELDRGLQPQH	TRBV6-1	TRBJ1-5
ASGDRGTNTEAF	TRBV6-5	TRBJ1-1
AILRWEGSSYEQY	TRBV10-3	TRBJ2-7
ASRTGQDNTIY	TRBV7-9	TRBJ1-3
ASSEASGGPSDTQY	TRBV6-4	TRBJ2-3
ASSPRLAGGLPYEQY	TRBV7-2	TRBJ2-7
ASSPTGLAGRNEQF	TRBV7-2	TRBJ2-1
ASSTRDRVPDTQY	TRBV9	TRBJ2-3
ASSPGLAGLETQY	TRBV6-5	TRBJ2-5
ASSGVRRYEQY	TRBV28	TRBJ2-7
ASILTGGRETQY	TRBV28	TRBJ2-5
ASSTDWREANEQF	TRBV19	TRBJ2-1
ASPQGVYDTQY	TRBV2	TRBJ2-3
ASSLSWDRAYEQY	TRBV27	TRBJ2-7
ASSQLQGGEEQY	TRBV4-1	TRBJ2-7
ASSLLATTYNEQF	TRBV19	TRBJ2-1